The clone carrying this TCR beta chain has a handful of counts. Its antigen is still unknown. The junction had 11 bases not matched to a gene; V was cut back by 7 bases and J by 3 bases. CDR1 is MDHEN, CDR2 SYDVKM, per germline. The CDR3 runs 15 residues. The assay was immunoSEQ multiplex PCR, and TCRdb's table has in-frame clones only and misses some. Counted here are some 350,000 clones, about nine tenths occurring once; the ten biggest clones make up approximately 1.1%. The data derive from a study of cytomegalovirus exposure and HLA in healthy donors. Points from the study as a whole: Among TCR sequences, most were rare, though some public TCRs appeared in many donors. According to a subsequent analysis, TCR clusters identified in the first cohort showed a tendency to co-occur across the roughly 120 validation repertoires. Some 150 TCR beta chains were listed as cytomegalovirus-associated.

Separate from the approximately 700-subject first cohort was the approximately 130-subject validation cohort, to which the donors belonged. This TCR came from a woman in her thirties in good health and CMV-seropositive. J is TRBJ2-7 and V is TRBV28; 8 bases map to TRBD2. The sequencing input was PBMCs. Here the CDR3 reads CASTFPGLGYYEQYF. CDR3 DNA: TGTGCCAGCACCTTCCCGGGACTAGGGTACTACGAGCAGTACTTC.